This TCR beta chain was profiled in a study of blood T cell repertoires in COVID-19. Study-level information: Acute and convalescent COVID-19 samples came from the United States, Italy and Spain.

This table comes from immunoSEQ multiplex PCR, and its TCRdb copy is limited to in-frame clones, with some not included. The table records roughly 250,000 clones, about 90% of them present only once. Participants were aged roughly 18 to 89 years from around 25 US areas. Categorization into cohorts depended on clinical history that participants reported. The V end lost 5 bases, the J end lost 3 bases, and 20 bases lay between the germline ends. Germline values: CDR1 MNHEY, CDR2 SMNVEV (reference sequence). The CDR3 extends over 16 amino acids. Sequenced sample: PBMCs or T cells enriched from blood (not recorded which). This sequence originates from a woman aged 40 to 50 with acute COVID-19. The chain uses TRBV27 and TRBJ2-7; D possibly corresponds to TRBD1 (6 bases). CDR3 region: CASSLNRAKDFYEQYF. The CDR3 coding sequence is TGTGCCAGCAGTCTGAACAGGGCAAAAGACTTCTACGAGCAGTACTTC.